The 20 T cell receptor beta chains given below trace back to one sample, sequenced in a study of identical twins. TCRdb used MiXCR to reprocess the 5' RACE reads, holding one entry per CDR3 protein. The sample has around 100,000 distinct CDR3 sequences, about 5.6% seen once; the top ten hold 12%. The sequenced material came from memory T cells sorted from blood. These receptors were obtained from a woman in her 50s in good health.

The chain couples TRBV12-3 or TRBV12-4 to TRBJ1-5, with 9 bases fitting TRBD1. CDR3 length equals 14 residues. V lost 3 bases to trimming and J lost 6 bases; unmatched junction nucleotides: 3. CDR3 region: CASSFGTGTQPQHF. The DNA for the CDR3 is TGTGCCAGCAGTTTTGGGACAGGGACTCAGCCCCAGCATTTT.

This clonotype has ten or more counts. This chain links TRBV24-1 with TRBJ2-2, with D maybe TRBD1 (5 bases). Germline lookup yields CDR1 KGHDR and CDR2 SFDVKD. The CDR3 runs 13 residues. Trimming left V 11 bases short and J 0 bases short, with 9 bases between. CDR3 in DNA: TGTGCCATCCGGACACCGAACACCGGGGAGCTGTTTTTT. As protein: CAIRTPNTGELFF.

This clonotype occurred a few times. The J gene is TRBJ2-6, the V gene TRBV27; the match to TRBD1 covers 10 bases. The J segment lost 4 bases and the V segment lost 5 bases, leaving 14 bases of the junction unmatched. CDR3 size: 19 residues. CDR1 and CDR2 from the germline V gene are MNHEY and SMNVEV (reference sequence). CDR3: CASSLPPGQGTGGANVLTF. The DNA of the CDR3 is TGTGCCAGCAGTCTTCCTCCGGGACAGGGGACGGGAGGGGCCAACGTCCTGACTTTC.

This clonotype was seen only a few times. The rearrangement links TRBV29-1 to TRBJ2-2; D remains unclear. V lost 5 bases and J lost 4, with 20 bases in between. CDR1 SQVTM and CDR2 ANQGSEA come from the germline V gene. This CDR3 is 16 amino acids long. The CDR3 protein is CSVYGYGERVTGELFF. The CDR3 DNA reads as TGCAGCGTTTACGGGTATGGAGAAAGGGTCACCGGGGAGCTGTTTTTT.

This clonotype was recorded many times. CDR3 protein: CSVERGISGAFF. As DNA, the CDR3 is TGCAGCGTTGAAAGGGGTATATCAGGAGCTTTCTTT. The V gene is TRBV29-1, the J gene TRBJ1-1, with a weak D call TRBD1 (5 bases). The CDR3 is made up of 12 amino acids. V was shortened by 2 bases and J by 10 bases, with 14 bases between the two germline ends. Germline loops: CDR1 SQVTM, CDR2 ANQGSEA.

In this sample, this clonotype turned up many times. The V and J genes are TRBV5-1 and TRBJ1-3; D gene uncertain. This CDR3 comprises 16 residues. With 4 bases removed from V and 0 bases from J, the gap between germline ends came to 14 bases. Germline V gene sequence: CDR1 SGHRS, CDR2 YFSETQ. CDR3 protein: CASSLVGRSSGNTIYF. CDR3 coding DNA: TGCGCCAGCAGCCTCGTCGGCAGGTCCTCTGGAAACACCATATATTTT.

As DNA, the CDR3 is TGTGCCAGCAGCCAACCGGGAAGGGCTGGGAACATTCAGTACTTC. Amino acid sequence: CASSQPGRAGNIQYF. The chain links TRBV7-2 to TRBJ2-4, with D perhaps TRBD2 (5 bases). CDR3 length equals 15 residues. Germline CDR1 reads SGHTA; CDR2 reads FQGNSA. Trimming removed 5 bases from V and 7 bases from J, with 18 bases in between.

This clonotype was seen ten or more times. V usage is TRBV20-1 and J usage is TRBJ2-1; D unresolved. The V end was cut by 1 base, the J end by 5 bases, with 12 bases between. The V gene's germline CDR1 is DFQATT and CDR2 SNEGSKA (reference sequence). The CDR3 sequence is 14 residues long. CDR3 residues: CSARGNSRDNEQFF. CDR3 sequence (DNA): TGCAGTGCTAGAGGTAACAGCAGAGACAATGAGCAGTTCTTC.

At least ten counts were recorded for this clonotype. The V and J genes are TRBV3-1 and TRBJ2-6; weak D call: TRBD1 (6 bases). From germline, CDR1 is LGHDT and CDR2 YNNKEL (reference sequence). The length of the CDR3 is 14 residues. V lost 7 bases and J lost 1, with 8 bases in between. The CDR3 is CASIDRSGANVLTF. CDR3 in DNA: TGTGCCAGCATCGACAGGTCTGGGGCCAACGTCCTGACTTTC. Complete variable domain (other parts from reference TRBV3-1 and TRBJ2-6): DTAVSQTPKYLVTQMGNDKSIKCEQNLGHDTMYWYKQDSKKFLKIMFSYNNKELIINETVPNRFSPKSPDKAHLNLHINSLELGDSAVYFCASIDRSGANVLTFGAGSRLTVL.

The table lists this clonotype with a few counts. This chain connects TRBV12-3 or TRBV12-4 to TRBJ2-6, with a tentative D call TRBD1 (5 bases). The CDR3 runs to 15 residues. V dropped 5 bases and J dropped 1 base, with 9 bases sitting between them. The CDR3 reads CASSPTDSGANVLTF. The CDR3 coding sequence is TGTGCCAGCAGTCCGACAGATTCTGGGGCCAACGTCCTGACTTTC.

This clonotype came up many times. The chain recombines TRBV29-1 with TRBJ2-3; 11 bases map to TRBD1. Germline CDR1 is SQVTM and CDR2 is ANQGSEA. The CDR3 is made up of 14 amino acids. Trimming took 6 bases from V and 8 from J; bases not matched to a gene: 10. CDR3 nucleotides: TGCAGCGTCCTAGCGGGACAGGGGGGGGGTACGCAGTATTTT. This gives the protein CSVLAGQGGGTQYF.

This clonotype was seen many times. The rearrangement joins TRBV12-5 to TRBJ2-1, with TRBD2 matching 7 bases. Germline V gene lookup returns CDR1 LGHNT and CDR2 FRNRAP. Trimming cost V 5 bases and J 0 bases; bases outside gene matches: 10. There are 17 residues in the CDR3. CDR3 nucleotide sequence: TGTGCTAGTGGTACACGGGGGGTTCTGCGCTCCTACAATGAGCAGTTCTTC. Translating gives CASGTRGVLRSYNEQFF.

Many counts were recorded for this clonotype. The chain links TRBV7-8 to TRBJ2-2; D gene ambiguous. The CDR3 length is 13 residues. The V gene lost 4 bases and the J gene lost 2 bases, with 5 bases spanning the gap. Germline V gene sequence: CDR1 SGHVS, CDR2 FQNEAQ. The CDR3 DNA is TGTGCCAGCAGCTCCTATAACACCGGGGAGCTGTTTTTT. Translation: CASSSYNTGELFF. Full variable domain (remainder filled in from reference TRBV7-8 and TRBJ2-2): GAGVSQSPRYKVAKRGQDVALRCDPISGHVSLFWYQQALGQGPEFLTYFQNEAQLDKSGLPSDRFFAERPEGSVSTLKIQRTQQEDSAVYLCASSSYNTGELFFGEGSRLTVL.

The sample holds many counts of this clonotype. The rearrangement links TRBV10-3 to TRBJ2-7, with 8 bases fitting TRBD1. The CDR3 has 12 amino acids. The V gene end was trimmed by 5 bases and the J gene end by 5 bases; junction bases not matched to a gene: 2. Germline values: CDR1 ENHRY, CDR2 SYGVKD. CDR3 nucleotides: TGTGCCATCAGTTTACAGGGGGACGAGCAGTACTTC. Amino acid sequence: CAISLQGDEQYF.

This clonotype showed up many times. This chain links TRBV6-1 with TRBJ2-7; D unclear. Germline-derived CDR1 and CDR2 are MNHNS and SASEGT. The ends were cut back, 1 base at V and 9 bases at J, with 7 bases in the middle. The CDR3 has 11 residues. The DNA for the CDR3 is TGTGCCAGCAGTGAAGAGTGGGTGCAGTACTTC. Translation: CASSEEWVQYF.

This clonotype appeared many times. The chain links TRBV2 to TRBJ1-4; no firm D call. The germline CDR1 and CDR2 sequences are SNHLY and FYNNEI. Trimming left V 2 bases short and J 7 bases short, with 5 bases between. The CDR3 is made up of 12 amino acids. The CDR3 sequence: CASSESFEKLFF. CDR3 coding DNA: TGTGCCAGCAGTGAAAGTTTTGAAAAACTGTTTTTT.

The chain recombines TRBV10-3 with TRBJ2-3; 9 nucleotides align to TRBD2. Germline assignment: CDR1 ENHRY and CDR2 SYGVKD. The junction had 5 bases not matched to a gene; V was cut back by 3 bases and J by 4 bases. The CDR3 runs to 15 residues. The CDR3 spells CAISDGGRGPDTQYF. Written as DNA, the CDR3 is TGTGCCATCAGTGACGGCGGGAGGGGGCCAGATACGCAGTATTTT.

On this clonotype: A much larger clone differs from this one at a single base, so this may be a read error. V and J are TRBV19 and TRBJ1-5, with a tentative D call TRBD1 (6 bases). The CDR3 loop spans 13 amino acids. In germline, CDR1 is LNHDA, CDR2 SQIVND (reference sequence). This CDR3 is CASTDRWTQTQHF. CDR3 nucleotides: TGTGCCAGTACAGACAGGTGGACTCAGACCCAGCATTTT.

This clonotype was counted at least ten times. CDR3 in DNA: TGTGCCAGTTCGGTAAACTCTGGGGCCAACGTCCTGACTTTC. This translates into CASSVNSGANVLTF. J is TRBJ2-6 and V is TRBV19; D uncertain. The V gene lost 8 bases and the J gene lost 0 bases, with 8 bases spanning the gap. CDR3 length equals 14 residues. Germline V gene sequence: CDR1 LNHDA, CDR2 SQIVND (reference sequence).

This clonotype was counted many times. This chain uses TRBV10-3 with TRBJ1-1; D is uncertain. Germline V gene lookup returns CDR1 ENHRY and CDR2 SYGVKD. V was pared by 2 bases and J by 2 bases, with 3 bases between. The CDR3 is 12 amino acids. The chain's CDR3 is CAISEGNTEAFF. In DNA, the CDR3 is TGTGCCATCAGTGAGGGTAACACTGAAGCTTTCTTT.